The following is a T cell receptor beta chain sequence with its context. What it recognizes is unknown. Samples were assayed with immunoSEQ v3.0 at survey level. The assay was immunoSEQ multiplex PCR, and TCRdb's table has in-frame clones only and misses some. Among under 45,000 clones listed, around 83% were seen once. This entry comes from a study of long-term antiretroviral therapy in people with HIV. Study-wide points: Increased diversity was seen after ART, yet it remained lower than in transplant donor controls. Clones expanded before ART dominated the repertoire at all time points.

CDR3 size: 20 residues. Trimming took off 1 base at V and 7 bases at J, with 33 bases between the two ends. CDR1 SGHKS and CDR2 YYEKEE come from the germline V gene (reference sequence). This sequence originates from a man aged 18 to 35 with HIV. Source: unsorted PBMCs, taken 1 year after starting antiretroviral therapy. The chain employs TRBV5-5 and TRBJ2-7; no reliable D call. CDR3 loop: CASSLIWRNQRRIQVGEQYF. CDR3 DNA: TGTGCCAGCAGCTTGATTTGGCGGAACCAAAGACGAATCCAAGTTGGTGAGCAGTACTTC.